One and the same sample provided the 16 T cell receptor beta chains below, sequenced in a study of blood T cell repertoires in COVID-19. TCRdb keeps only in-frame clones here, not all; method: immunoSEQ multiplex PCR. The repertoire holds approximately 150,000 clones, with over 75% as singletons. The sequencing sample was made of peripheral blood. These receptors were collected from a man in his 70s with active COVID-19.

The rearrangement links TRBV2 to TRBJ2-2, with 9 bases aligning to TRBD2. The CDR3 contains 16 residues. Germline V lookup: CDR1 SNHLY, CDR2 FYNNEI. J gave up 2 bases and V 6 bases, and 7 bases lay outside the gene matches. The CDR3 nucleotides read TGTGCCAGCAGCACCTTCCTAGCGGGAAACACCGGGGAGCTGTTTTTT. Encoded protein: CASSTFLAGNTGELFF.

The V and J genes are TRBV6-5 and TRBJ2-1; D is uncertain. Trimming removed 3 bases from V and 1 base from J, with 7 bases in between. CDR3 length: 14 amino acids. In germline, CDR1 is MNHEY, CDR2 SVGAGI. The CDR3 coding sequence is TGTGCCAGCAGTTATGGCTCTTCCTACAATGAGCAGTTCTTC. Translated: CASSYGSSYNEQFF.

This sequence joins TRBV7-8 and TRBJ1-3; 7 bases align to TRBD1. Germline V gene lookup returns CDR1 SGHVS and CDR2 FQNEAQ. This CDR3 comprises 14 residues. Trimming took 5 bases from V and 8 from J; bases not matched to a gene: 9. The CDR3 region is CASSLDRTLDTIYF. The CDR3 coding sequence is TGTGCCAGCAGCCTGGACAGGACTTTAGACACCATATATTTT.

CDR3 coding DNA: TGTGCCACCAGCAGAGCACAGGGGACAGATACGCAGTATTTT. It translates to CATSRAQGTDTQYF. The rearrangement uses TRBV15 and TRBJ2-3, with 7 nucleotides matching TRBD1. The germline V gene encodes CDR1 LNHNV and CDR2 YYDKDF (reference sequence). Germline trimming cut 1 base from V and 3 bases from J; bases unmatched to any gene: 1. This CDR3 contains 14 residues.

The sample holds one count of this clone. This sequence joins TRBV6-2 or TRBV6-3 and TRBJ2-7, with D hard to call. Trimming shortened V by 5 bases and J by 0 bases, and 11 bases separated the two germline ends. Germline CDR1 and CDR2: MNHEY and SVGEGT. The CDR3 runs to 14 residues. CDR3 region: CASSRQQPSYEQYF. CDR3 DNA sequence: TGTGCCAGCAGTCGACAACAACCCTCCTACGAGCAGTACTTC.

This clone was counted only a few times. This chain joins TRBV5-1 and TRBJ1-6; 9 nucleotides agree with TRBD1. The junction had 3 bases not matched to a gene; V was cut back by 4 bases and J by 4 bases. The germline V gene encodes CDR1 SGHRS and CDR2 YFSETQ. This CDR3 has 15 amino acids. CDR3 nucleotides: TGCGCCAGCAGCCCGGACAGGGGTTATAATTCACCCCTCCACTTT. Protein product: CASSPDRGYNSPLHF.

The chain is built from TRBV5-4 and TRBJ2-1, with D perhaps TRBD1 (6 bases). The CDR3 loop spans 15 amino acids. Germline-derived CDR1 and CDR2 are SGHNT and YYREEE (reference sequence). Trimming stripped 4 bases from V and 2 bases from J, with 13 bases between. Here the CDR3 DNA reads TGTGCCAGCAGCCCCCGACAGGTCGCCTACAATGAGCAGTTCTTC. It codes for CASSPRQVAYNEQFF.

This sequence joins TRBV4-1 and TRBJ1-2, with 8 bases aligning to TRBD1. This CDR3 has 14 amino acids. V dropped 4 bases and J dropped 2; count of bases not matched to a gene: 3. Germline CDR1 is MGHRA and CDR2 is YSYEKL. In nucleotides, the CDR3 is TGCGCCAGCAGCCCCGGGACAGGCAACTATGGCTACACCTTC. Translating it yields CASSPGTGNYGYTF.

V is TRBV11-3 and J is TRBJ2-2, with 7 bases identical to TRBD2. The CDR3 sequence is 16 residues long. CDR1 and CDR2 (germline): SGHNT, YENEEA. V trimming: 1 base; J trimming: 2 bases; junction bases outside the gene matches: 4. CDR3 residues: CASSLGLAANTGELFF. The CDR3 nucleotides are TGTGCCAGCAGCTTAGGGCTAGCGGCTAACACCGGGGAGCTGTTTTTT.

V usage is TRBV24-1 and J usage is TRBJ2-3; 7 bases are a match to TRBD2. There are 20 residues in the CDR3. After removal of 4 bases from V and 6 bases from J, the junction contained 24 bases not matched to a gene. Per the germline V gene, CDR1 is KGHDR and CDR2 is SFDVKD. The CDR3 bases are TGTGCCACCAGTGACCGGAGGGGTTTTGATGGAAGCGGGATAGGGGATACGCAGTATTTT. This translates into CATSDRRGFDGSGIGDTQYF.

The V and J genes are TRBV7-2 and TRBJ2-1, with D unresolved. Per the germline V gene, CDR1 is SGHTA and CDR2 is FQGNSA. Trimming cost V 1 base and J 7 bases, with 8 bases left between them. The CDR3 runs 13 residues. CDR3 coding DNA: TGTGCCAGCAGCTTAGTCAGTCAGAATGAGCAGTTCTTC. This gives the protein CASSLVSQNEQFF.

The CDR3 DNA reads as TGCAGTGCTAGAGCCAACAATGAGCAGTTCTTC. Its translation: CSARANNEQFF. The rearrangement links TRBV20-1 to TRBJ2-1; D remains unclear. CDR1 is DFQATT and CDR2 is SNEGSKA in the germline V gene (reference sequence). V was clipped by 1 base and J by 5 bases, with 3 bases between them. The CDR3 extends over 11 amino acids.

The gene calls are TRBV5-1 and TRBJ2-7, with no clear D. Germline CDR1 SGHRS, CDR2 YFSETQ. The CDR3 loop spans 12 amino acids. Trimming left V 0 bases short and J 7 bases short, with 8 bases between. The CDR3 nucleotides are TGCGCCAGCAGCTTGGATGGCTGGGAGCAGTACTTC. Translating gives CASSLDGWEQYF.

V gene TRBV7-9 combines with J gene TRBJ1-2, with 7 bases fitting TRBD1. The germline gives CDR1 SEHNR, CDR2 FQNEAQ (reference sequence). This CDR3 contains 15 residues. Germline trimming cut 0 bases from V and 4 bases from J; bases unmatched to any gene: 5. The CDR3: CASSLAGTVVYGYTF. CDR3 DNA sequence: TGTGCCAGCAGCTTAGCCGGGACAGTCGTCTATGGCTACACCTTC.

J is TRBJ1-2 and V is TRBV4-3; 8 nucleotides align to TRBD1. Unmatched junction bases numbered 4, after V lost 3 bases and J lost 4 bases. This CDR3 has 14 residues. Germline loops: CDR1 LGHNA, CDR2 YSLEER. This CDR3 reads CASSQGRGPYGYTF. In nucleotides, the CDR3 is TGCGCCAGCAGCCAGGGCAGGGGGCCCTATGGCTACACCTTC.

In its sample, this clone was seen once. V and J are TRBV4-2 and TRBJ1-1; 7 nucleotides agree with TRBD1. Germline V gene sequence: CDR1 LGHNA, CDR2 YNFKEQ. V lost 6 bases to trimming and J lost 5 bases; unmatched junction nucleotides: 9. The CDR3 extends over 14 amino acids. CDR3 amino acids: CASRETGRETEAFF. CDR3 DNA: TGTGCCAGCAGGGAGACAGGGCGGGAAACTGAAGCTTTCTTT.